Included here is one T cell receptor (beta chain) sequence, with context. Profiling relied on immunoSEQ multiplex PCR, and the TCRdb table lists in-frame clones only, not all of them. Seen here are over 80,000 clones, 90% observed once, and the top ten hold about 0.75%. The data were obtained in a study of T cell changes during pregnancy in multiple sclerosis. The V and J ends lost 2 bases and 2 bases respectively, with 9 bases between them. The CDR3 extends over 14 amino acids. The germline V gene encodes CDR1 MNHEY and CDR2 SVGAGI. The sequence was collected from a female donor in good health, enrolled as a control in a pregnancy study. Sequenced material: peripheral blood, taken in the second trimester of pregnancy. The genes are TRBV6-5 and TRBJ2-5, with a weak D call TRBD2 (5 bases). The CDR3 bases are TGTGCCAGCAGTTACAGGACTCCACAAGAGACCCAGTACTTC. Amino acid sequence: CASSYRTPQETQYF.